Listed below are T cell receptor beta chains from one sample, sequenced in a study of T cells after yellow fever vaccination. TCRdb re-called the 5' RACE reads through MiXCR, storing one row per CDR3 protein. The data contain 250,000 or so distinct CDR3 sequences, around 3.5% of them singletons. The material was PBMCs, obtained 15 days after the yellow fever booster vaccination. These receptors were taken from a man in his late teens or twenties who received the YFV17D yellow fever vaccine. Both conserved end residues are part of each CDR3. The D gene is left open where the match is weak. Size is stated for part of the rows, as once, few or many counts, or as a class when the clone is expanded.

D gene | J gene | clone size | V gene | CDR3 protein | CDR3 DNA
NA | TRBJ1-2 | many | TRBV27 | CASLRDANSNYGYTF | TGTGCCAGCCTCCGGGATGCCAACTCTAACTATGGCTACACCTTC
TRBD2 | TRBJ2-1 | many | TRBV9 | CASSGAGGLTSIDEQFF | TGTGCCAGCAGCGGAGCGGGGGGCCTCACTAGCATTGATGAGCAGTTCTTC
NA | TRBJ2-2 | many | TRBV5-1 | CASTPTVNTGELFF | TGCGCCAGCACCCCAACAGTGAACACCGGGGAGCTGTTTTTT
TRBD1 | TRBJ1-6 | many | TRBV7-8 | CASSSGTAASPLHF | TGTGCCAGCAGCTCCGGGACAGCGGCTTCACCCCTCCACTTT
NA | TRBJ1-2 | many | TRBV20-1 | CSAIGRVHGYTF | TGCAGTGCTATTGGCAGGGTACATGGCTACACCTTC
TRBD1 | TRBJ1-1 | many | TRBV5-1 | CASSDPGQGETEAFF | TGCGCCAGCAGCGACCCTGGACAGGGGGAGACTGAAGCTTTCTTT
TRBD1 | TRBJ1-5 | NA | TRBV6-5 | CASSYRGRNQPQHF | TGTGCCAGCAGTTACAGGGGGCGTAATCAGCCCCAGCATTTT
NA | TRBJ1-3 | many | TRBV29-1 | CSGMTDSGNTIYF | TGCAGCGGGATGACAGACTCTGGAAACACCATATATTTT
NA | TRBJ1-1 | many | TRBV3-1 | CASSQGGRAEAFF | TGTGCCAGCAGCCAAGGTGGTCGGGCTGAAGCTTTCTTT
NA | TRBJ2-1 | many | TRBV5-1 | CASSLTAANNEQFF | TGCGCCAGCAGCTTGACAGCCGCGAACAATGAGCAGTTCTTC
NA | TRBJ2-1 | many | TRBV4-1 | CASSQEAEQFF | TGCGCCAGCAGCCAAGAGGCTGAGCAGTTCTTC
NA | TRBJ2-1 | many | TRBV3-1 | CASSYPGRSSYNEQFF | TGTGCCAGCAGCTATCCTGGGAGGAGCTCCTACAATGAGCAGTTCTTC
TRBD2 | TRBJ2-1 | many | TRBV7-6 | CASSSRRERGRRNEQFF | TGTGCCAGCAGCTCACGAAGAGAGCGGGGACGACGCAATGAGCAGTTCTTC
NA | TRBJ2-2 | many | TRBV12-3/TRBV12-4 | CASRVWGDTGELFF | TGTGCCAGCAGAGTATGGGGTGACACCGGGGAGCTGTTTTTT
TRBD2 | TRBJ2-1 | many | TRBV7-9 | CASSPSQTSGGANEQFF | TGTGCCAGCAGCCCCTCCCAGACTAGCGGGGGGGCGAATGAGCAGTTCTTC
TRBD2 | TRBJ2-3 | many | TRBV12-3/TRBV12-4 | CASISGGSTDTQYF | TGTGCCAGCATCAGCGGGGGGAGCACAGATACGCAGTATTTT
TRBD1 | TRBJ1-1 | many | TRBV5-1 | CASSLNRGLGTEAFF | TGCGCCAGCAGCTTAAACAGGGGGCTTGGAACTGAAGCTTTCTTT
NA | TRBJ1-4 | many | TRBV15 | CATSSYGATNEKLFF | TGTGCCACCAGCTCTTACGGAGCAACTAATGAAAAACTGTTTTTT
NA | TRBJ2-1 | many | TRBV7-2 | CASSPGGRGLMNEQFF | TGTGCCAGCAGTCCCGGGGGTAGGGGCCTGATGAATGAGCAGTTCTTC
NA | TRBJ2-5 | many | TRBV7-7 | CASSLAGAETQYF | TGTGCCAGCAGCTTAGCAGGGGCAGAGACCCAGTACTTC
NA | TRBJ1-1 | many | TRBV27 | CASIGRDSNTEAFF | TGTGCCAGCATTGGGAGGGATTCGAACACTGAAGCTTTCTTT
NA | TRBJ2-3 | many | TRBV2 | CASSEGGTDTQYF | TGTGCCAGCAGTGAAGGAGGGACAGATACGCAGTATTTT
NA | TRBJ2-2 | many | TRBV21-1 | CASSPSAQGNTGELFF | TGTGCCAGCAGCCCCTCGGCGCAGGGGAACACCGGGGAGCTGTTTTTT
TRBD2 | TRBJ2-7 | NA | TRBV30 | CAWSFGLAGVGEKYF | TGTGCCTGGAGTTTTGGCCTAGCGGGGGTAGGGGAGAAGTACTTC
TRBD2 | TRBJ2-1 | few | TRBV30 | CAWKVVGGASYNEQFF | TGTGCCTGGAAGGTAGTCGGGGGGGCCTCCTACAATGAGCAGTTCTTC
NA | TRBJ1-3 | many | TRBV4-3 | CASSQGLGRASGNTIYF | TGCGCCAGCAGCCAAGGTCTAGGCAGGGCCTCTGGAAACACCATATATTTT
NA | TRBJ1-5 | many | TRBV6-2/TRBV6-3 | CASSEASGYQPQHF | TGTGCCAGCAGTGAGGCCTCCGGGTATCAGCCCCAGCATTTT
NA | TRBJ1-2 | few | TRBV5-5 | CASSLSGIFNYGYTF | TGTGCCAGCAGCTTGAGCGGAATTTTCAACTATGGCTACACCTTC
NA | TRBJ2-2 | many | TRBV6-5 | CASSYKETGELFF | TGTGCCAGCAGTTACAAGGAGACAGGGGAGCTGTTTTTT
NA | TRBJ2-1 | many | TRBV20-1 | CSEAYDKGQFF | TGCAGTGAGGCCTACGACAAGGGGCAGTTCTTC
NA | TRBJ2-3 | NA | TRBV7-3 | CASSPGPATQYF | TGTGCCAGCAGCCCGGGGCCAGCTACGCAGTATTTT
NA | TRBJ1-1 | few | TRBV5-1 | CASKDGMNTEAFF | TGCGCCAGCAAAGACGGCATGAACACTGAAGCTTTCTTT
NA | TRBJ2-6 | many | TRBV29-1 | CSVFRDGSSGANVLTF | TGCAGCGTTTTCCGGGACGGGTCCTCTGGGGCCAACGTCCTGACTTTC
TRBD2 | TRBJ2-2 | few | TRBV5-5 | CAGGEGVNTGELFF | TGTGCCGGAGGGGAGGGTGTAAACACCGGGGAGCTGTTTTTT
NA | TRBJ2-7 | many | TRBV6-1 | CASRGVYEQYF | TGTGCCAGCCGTGGAGTCTACGAGCAGTACTTC
NA | TRBJ2-2 | many | TRBV5-1 | CASSLTVGANTGELFF | TGCGCCAGCAGCTTGACGGTTGGGGCGAACACCGGGGAGCTGTTTTTT
NA | TRBJ2-3 | many | TRBV4-1 | CASSRLATGGGDTQYF | TGCGCCAGCAGCCGCCTTGCGACGGGGGGCGGAGATACGCAGTATTTT
NA | TRBJ2-1 | NA | TRBV6-5 | CASSPGREQFF | TGTGCCAGCAGTCCGGGGCGTGAGCAGTTCTTC
NA | TRBJ2-2 | many | TRBV4-3 | CASSQVRFSVNTGELFF | TGCGCCAGCAGCCAAGTTAGGTTTTCGGTTAACACCGGGGAGCTGTTTTTT
TRBD1 | TRBJ2-5 | many | TRBV10-3 | CAINPDRRPETQYF | TGTGCCATCAATCCGGACAGGAGACCGGAGACCCAGTACTTC
NA | TRBJ2-1 | many | TRBV5-4 | CASSLPVKDEQFF | TGTGCCAGCAGCTTGCCAGTAAAGGATGAGCAGTTCTTC
NA | TRBJ2-5 | many | TRBV3-1 | CASSQDLVGGAQETQYF | TGTGCCAGCAGCCAAGATCTGGTCGGTGGCGCACAAGAGACCCAGTACTTC
NA | TRBJ2-3 | many | TRBV27 | CASSNPLSGTDTQYF | TGTGCCAGCAGTAACCCACTATCGGGCACAGATACGCAGTATTTT
NA | TRBJ2-1 | many | TRBV7-9 | CASSPPQGGNEQFF | TGTGCCAGCAGCCCCCCCCAGGGAGGCAATGAGCAGTTCTTC
NA | TRBJ1-5 | many | TRBV4-3 | CASSQDTGSAAQPQHF | TGCGCCAGCAGCCAAGACACGGGGTCCGCGGCGCAGCCCCAGCATTTT